The T cell receptor beta chain under discussion was sequenced for a study of memory CD4+ T cells and cytomegalovirus serostatus. Single viable CD3+CD4+CD8-CD45RO+ cells were sorted as the memory CD4+ T cells. Positive selection with CD4 microbeads enriched total CD4+ T cells. Clones were sequenced by immunoSEQ multiplex PCR, and TCRdb holds only the in-frame ones, with some missing. The sample holds some 46,000 clones; approximately 81% are singletons and the top ten take around 1.1%. Study findings and constraints: Median bootstrapped AUC for CMV status was about 0.95 originally, 0.85 to 0.92 US-trained. Suggested: most of the CMV-linked TCR signature lies in CD4+ memory cells.

This clone was observed a handful of times. Its antigen remains unknown. Material for sequencing was memory CD4+ T cells from blood. The clonotype was recovered from an adult in good health and CMV-seronegative.

The CDR3 protein is CASIPRPGQVHGYTF. For the CDR3, the DNA is TGCGCCAGCATTCCGAGGCCGGGACAGGTTCATGGCTACACCTTC. The chain joins TRBV5-1 to TRBJ1-2, with 8 bases matching TRBD1. This CDR3 spans 15 amino acids. V shed 6 bases and J 6 bases; nucleotides not matched to a gene: 13. The germline V gene encodes CDR1 SGHRS and CDR2 YFSETQ.